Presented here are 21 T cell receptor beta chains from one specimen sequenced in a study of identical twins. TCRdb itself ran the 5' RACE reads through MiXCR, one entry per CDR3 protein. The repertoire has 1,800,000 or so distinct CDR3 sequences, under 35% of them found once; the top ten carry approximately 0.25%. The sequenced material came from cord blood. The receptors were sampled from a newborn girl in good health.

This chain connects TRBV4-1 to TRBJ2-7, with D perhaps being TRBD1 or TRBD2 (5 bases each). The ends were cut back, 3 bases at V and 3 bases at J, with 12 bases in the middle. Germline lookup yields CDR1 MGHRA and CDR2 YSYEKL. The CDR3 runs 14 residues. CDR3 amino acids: CASSHAGTDYEQYF. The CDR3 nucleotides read TGCGCCAGCAGCCATGCCGGGACGGACTACGAGCAGTACTTC.

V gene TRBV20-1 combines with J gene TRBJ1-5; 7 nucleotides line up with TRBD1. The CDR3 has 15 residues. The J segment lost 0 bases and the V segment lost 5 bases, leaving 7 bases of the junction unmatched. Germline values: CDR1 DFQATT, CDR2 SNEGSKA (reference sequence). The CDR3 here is CSAYRGSYSNQPQHF. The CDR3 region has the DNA TGCAGTGCTTACAGGGGCTCCTATAGCAATCAGCCCCAGCATTTT.

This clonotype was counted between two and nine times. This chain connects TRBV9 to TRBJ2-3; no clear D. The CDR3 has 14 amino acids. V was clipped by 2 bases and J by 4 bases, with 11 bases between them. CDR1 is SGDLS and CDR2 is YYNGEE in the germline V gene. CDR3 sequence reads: CASSVVLRADTQYF. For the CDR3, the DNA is TGTGCCAGCAGCGTGGTACTGAGAGCAGATACGCAGTATTTT.

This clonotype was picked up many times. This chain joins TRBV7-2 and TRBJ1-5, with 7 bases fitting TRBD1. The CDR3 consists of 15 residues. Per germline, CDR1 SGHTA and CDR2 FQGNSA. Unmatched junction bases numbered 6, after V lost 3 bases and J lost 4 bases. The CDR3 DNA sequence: TGTGCCAGCAGCTTTACAGGGGCAGGGAATCAGCCCCAGCATTTT. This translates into CASSFTGAGNQPQHF.

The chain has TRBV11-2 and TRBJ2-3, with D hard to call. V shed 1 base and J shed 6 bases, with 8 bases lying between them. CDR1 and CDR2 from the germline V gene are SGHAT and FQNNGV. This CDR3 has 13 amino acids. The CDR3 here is CASSLANLDTQYF. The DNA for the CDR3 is TGTGCCAGCAGCTTAGCTAACTTGGATACGCAGTATTTT. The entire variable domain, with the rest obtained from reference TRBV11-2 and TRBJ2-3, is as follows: EAGVAQSPRYKIIEKRQSVAFWCNPISGHATLYWYQQILGQGPKLLIQFQNNGVVDDSQLPKDRFSAERLKGVDSTLKIQPAKLEDSAVYLCASSLANLDTQYFGPGTRLTVL.

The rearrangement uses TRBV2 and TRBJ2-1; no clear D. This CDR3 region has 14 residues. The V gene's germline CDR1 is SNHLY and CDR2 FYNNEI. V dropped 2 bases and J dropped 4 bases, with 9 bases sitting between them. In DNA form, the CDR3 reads TGTGCCAGCAGTGAAAAACTTCTTTACAATGAGCAGTTCTTC. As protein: CASSEKLLYNEQFF.

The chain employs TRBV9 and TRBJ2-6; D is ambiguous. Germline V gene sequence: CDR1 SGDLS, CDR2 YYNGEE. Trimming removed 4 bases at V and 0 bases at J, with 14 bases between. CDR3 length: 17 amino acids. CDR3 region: CASSPRTPGSGANVLTF. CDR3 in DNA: TGTGCCAGCAGCCCTCGGACCCCGGGCTCTGGGGCCAACGTCCTGACTTTC.

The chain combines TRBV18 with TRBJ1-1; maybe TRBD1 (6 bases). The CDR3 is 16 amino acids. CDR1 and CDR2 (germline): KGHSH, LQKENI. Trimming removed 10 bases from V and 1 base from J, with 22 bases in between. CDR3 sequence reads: CATLENRDIPNTEAFF. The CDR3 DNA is TGTGCCACCCTAGAGAACCGGGACATCCCGAACACTGAAGCTTTCTTT.

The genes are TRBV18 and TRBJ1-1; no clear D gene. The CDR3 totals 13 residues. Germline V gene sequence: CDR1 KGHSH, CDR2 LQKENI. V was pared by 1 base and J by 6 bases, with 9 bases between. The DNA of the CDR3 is TGTGCCAGCTCACCACAAAGGAGGGCTGAAGCTTTCTTT. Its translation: CASSPQRRAEAFF.

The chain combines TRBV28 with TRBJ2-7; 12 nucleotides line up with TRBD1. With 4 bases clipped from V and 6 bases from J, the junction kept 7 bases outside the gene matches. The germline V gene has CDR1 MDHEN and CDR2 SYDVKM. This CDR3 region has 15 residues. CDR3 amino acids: CASSSSGTGGTEQYF. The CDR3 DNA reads TGTGCCAGCAGTTCCTCCGGGACAGGGGGCACCGAGCAGTACTTC.

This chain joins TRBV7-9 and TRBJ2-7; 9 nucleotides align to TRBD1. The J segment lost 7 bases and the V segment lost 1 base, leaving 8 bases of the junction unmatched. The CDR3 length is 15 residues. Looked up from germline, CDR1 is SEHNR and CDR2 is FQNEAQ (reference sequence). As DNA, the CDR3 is TGTGCCAGCAGCTTAGTCGGGACAGGGCGGAATGAGCAGTACTTC. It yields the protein CASSLVGTGRNEQYF. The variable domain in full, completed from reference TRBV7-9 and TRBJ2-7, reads DTGVSQNPRHKITKRGQNVTFRCDPISEHNRLYWYRQTLGQGPEFLTYFQNEAQLEKSRLLSDRFSAERPKGSFSTLEIQRTEQGDSAMYLCASSLVGTGRNEQYFGPGTRLTVT.

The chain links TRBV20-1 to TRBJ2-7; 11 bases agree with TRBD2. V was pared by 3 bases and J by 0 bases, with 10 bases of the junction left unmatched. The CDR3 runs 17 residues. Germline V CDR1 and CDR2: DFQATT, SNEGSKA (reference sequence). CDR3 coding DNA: TGCAGTGCTAGGACACTAGCGGGAGCCCCCAACTCCTACGAGCAGTACTTC. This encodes CSARTLAGAPNSYEQYF.

The CDR3 region is CASSLHRGLNTEAFF. The DNA of the CDR3 is TGTGCCAGCAGCCTACATAGGGGGCTGAACACTGAAGCTTTCTTT. V and J are TRBV3-1 and TRBJ1-1; the match to TRBD1 covers 7 bases. The germline CDR1 and CDR2 sequences are LGHDT and YNNKEL (reference sequence). This CDR3 region has 15 residues. Trimming at V came to 4 bases and at J to 0 bases, leaving 5 bases not matched to a gene.

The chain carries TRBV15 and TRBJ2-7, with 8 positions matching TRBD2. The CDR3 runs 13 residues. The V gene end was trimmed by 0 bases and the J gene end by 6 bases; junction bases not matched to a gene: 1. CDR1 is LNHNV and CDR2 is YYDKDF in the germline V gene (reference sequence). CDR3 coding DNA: TGTGCCACCAGCAGAGAGGGGACTAGCGAGCAGTACTTC. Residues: CATSREGTSEQYF.

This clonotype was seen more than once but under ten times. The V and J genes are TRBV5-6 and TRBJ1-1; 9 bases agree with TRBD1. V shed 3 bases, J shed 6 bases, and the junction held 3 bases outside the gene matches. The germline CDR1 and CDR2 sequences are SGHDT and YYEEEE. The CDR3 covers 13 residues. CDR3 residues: CASSWGQGPEAFF. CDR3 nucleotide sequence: TGTGCCAGCAGCTGGGGACAGGGTCCTGAAGCTTTCTTT.

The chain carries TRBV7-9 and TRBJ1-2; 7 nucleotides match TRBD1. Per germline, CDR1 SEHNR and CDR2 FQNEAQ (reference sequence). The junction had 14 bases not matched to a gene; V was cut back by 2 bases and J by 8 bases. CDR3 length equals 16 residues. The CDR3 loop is CASSLLRDRNTRGYTF. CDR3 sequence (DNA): TGTGCCAGCAGCTTATTAAGGGACAGAAACACGAGGGGCTACACCTTC.

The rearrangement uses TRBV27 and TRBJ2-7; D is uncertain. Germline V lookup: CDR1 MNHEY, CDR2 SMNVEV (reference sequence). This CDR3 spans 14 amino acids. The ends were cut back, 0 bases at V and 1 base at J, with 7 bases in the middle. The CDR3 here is CASSLSKGSYEQYF. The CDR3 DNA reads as TGTGCCAGCAGTTTATCAAAGGGTTCCTACGAGCAGTACTTC.

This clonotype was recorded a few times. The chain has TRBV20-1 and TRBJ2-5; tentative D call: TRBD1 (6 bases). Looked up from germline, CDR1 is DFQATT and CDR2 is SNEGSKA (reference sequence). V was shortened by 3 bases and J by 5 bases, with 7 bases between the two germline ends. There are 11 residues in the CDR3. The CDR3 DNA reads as TGCAGTGCTAGGGGACACGAGACCCAGTACTTC. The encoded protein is CSARGHETQYF.

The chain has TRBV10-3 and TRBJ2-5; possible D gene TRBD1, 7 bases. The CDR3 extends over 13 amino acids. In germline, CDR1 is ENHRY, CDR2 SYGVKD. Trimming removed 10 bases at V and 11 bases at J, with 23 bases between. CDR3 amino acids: CASGGGGHNEQYF. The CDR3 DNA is TGTGCCAGCGGAGGGGGCGGCCACAATGAGCAGTACTTC.

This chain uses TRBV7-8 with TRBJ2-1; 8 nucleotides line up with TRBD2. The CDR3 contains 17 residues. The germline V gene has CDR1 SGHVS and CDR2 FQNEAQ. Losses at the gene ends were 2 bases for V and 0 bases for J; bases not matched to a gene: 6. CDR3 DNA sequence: TGTGCCAGCAGCTTATTACCGGGAGGGGGCTCCTACAATGAGCAGTTCTTC. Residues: CASSLLPGGGSYNEQFF.

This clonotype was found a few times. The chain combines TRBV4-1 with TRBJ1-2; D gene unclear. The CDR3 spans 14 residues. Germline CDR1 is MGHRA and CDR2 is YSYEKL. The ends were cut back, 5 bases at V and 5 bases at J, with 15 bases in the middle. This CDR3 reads CASSARRESYGYTF. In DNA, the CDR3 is TGCGCCAGCAGCGCTCGGCGAGAGAGTTATGGCTACACCTTC.